This record concerns one TCR beta chain sequence. For the second PCR, which ran for about 6 to 12 cycles, a sample-barcoded 5' primer and a J-beta primer mix were used. Every molecule of cDNA carried a tag from a template-switch adaptor with 12 random nucleotides. TCRdb itself ran the 5' RACE reads through MiXCR, one entry per CDR3 protein. Of roughly 2 million distinct CDR3 sequences listed, 49% are singletons. The data are from a study of blood T cells in healthy people across ages. V shed 2 bases and J shed 2 bases, with 13 bases lying between them. Germline values: CDR1 SEHNR, CDR2 FQNEAQ (reference sequence). This CDR3 has 17 residues.

Sequencing used blood. The V and J genes are TRBV7-9 and TRBJ1-6; the D is unclear. The clonotype originates from a woman in her forties in good health. In DNA form, the CDR3 reads TGTGCCAGCAGCTTAAACGGGATAGAACCCTATAATTCACCCCTCCACTTT. Translating it yields CASSLNGIEPYNSPLHF.